Listed below are T cell receptor beta chains from one sample, sequenced in a study of cytomegalovirus exposure and HLA in healthy donors. Profiling relied on immunoSEQ multiplex PCR, and the TCRdb table lists in-frame clones only, not all of them. Of 52,000 or so clones listed, over 60% are singletons. The sequenced sample consisted of PBMCs. The receptors come from a woman in her 40s in good health and CMV-seropositive. CDR3s include the opening cysteine and the closing phenylalanine or tryptophan. The D gene is left open where the match is weak. A row's size may be missing; if present it is once, few, many or a size class.

clone_size	v_call	d_call	j_call	cdr3_nt	cdr3_aa
-	TRBV19	-	TRBJ1-1	TGTGCCAGTAGTATACAAAGGGGCACTGAAGCTTTCTTT	CASSIQRGTEAFF
few	TRBV28	TRBD2	TRBJ2-7	TGTGCCAGCAGTCCCGGGACTAGCGGGGGGTTTAACGAGCAGTACTTC	CASSPGTSGGFNEQYF
-	TRBV19	-	TRBJ1-1	TGTGCCAGTAGTCTCCAGGGAACTGAAGCTTTCTTT	CASSLQGTEAFF
few	TRBV10-3	-	TRBJ2-5	TGTGCCATCAGTGTGGGCACCGGACAGATACAAGAGACCCAGTACTTC	CAISVGTGQIQETQYF
-	TRBV6-5	-	TRBJ1-1	TGTGCCAGCAGCCCCGTGGCAGGGGCAGCTTTCTTT	CASSPVAGAAFF
once	TRBV5-1	TRBD1	TRBJ2-7	TGCGCCAGCAGCTGGAAAGGGACAGGGTTGGACGAGCAGTACTTC	CASSWKGTGLDEQYF
-	TRBV6-5	-	TRBJ1-1	TGTGCCAGCAGTTACTCTAGCCAAGCCCTGGGCACTGAAGCTTTCTTT	CASSYSSQALGTEAFF
-	TRBV30	TRBD1	TRBJ2-3	TGTGCCTGGGGGGACAGGGTCGGCACAGATACGCAGTATTTT	CAWGDRVGTDTQYF
-	TRBV11-2	-	TRBJ2-5	TGTGCCAGCAGCTTAGGTTCAGGACTACAAGAGACCCAGTACTTC	CASSLGSGLQETQYF
-	TRBV25-1	TRBD2	TRBJ2-3	TGTGCCAGCGGGGGACTAGCGGGGGGGTCCACAGATACGCAGTATTTT	CASGGLAGGSTDTQYF
-	TRBV2	-	TRBJ2-3	TGTGCCAGCAGTGCAGGGGAGTGGGGCACAGATACGCAGTATTTT	CASSAGEWGTDTQYF
-	TRBV10-1	-	TRBJ2-5	TGCGCCAGCAGTGAGTCGAGAGGGGGTTCCGAGACCCAGTACTTC	CASSESRGGSETQYF
few	TRBV30	-	TRBJ1-2	TGTGCCTGGAGGGAGGGGCCTGGCTACACCTTC	CAWREGPGYTF
-	TRBV5-1	TRBD1	TRBJ1-2	TGCGCCAGCAGCTCCGGGACAGGGGATGGCTACACCTTC	CASSSGTGDGYTF
-	TRBV15	-	TRBJ2-7	TGTGCCACCAGCCTTTTTTCCTCCTACGAGCAGTACTTC	CATSLFSSYEQYF
few	TRBV19	TRBD1	TRBJ2-7	TGTGCCAGCACACAGGGGGCTACTCCTTACGAGCAGTACTTC	CASTQGATPYEQYF
-	TRBV7-2	-	TRBJ2-5	TGTGCCAGCAGCTTAACGTCGGACAGAAACCAAGAGACCCAGTACTTC	CASSLTSDRNQETQYF
-	TRBV19	TRBD1	TRBJ1-2	TGTGCCTGCCAGGGGGCTTATAACTATGGCTACACCTTC	CACQGAYNYGYTF
-	TRBV7-2	-	TRBJ1-5	TGTGCCAGCAGCTTAGAGAGGTTTGGAAGGCCCCAGCATTTT	CASSLERFGRPQHF
-	TRBV5-4	-	TRBJ2-3	TGTGCCAGCAGCTTGTTTCTAGATACGCAGTATTTT	CASSLFLDTQYF
-	TRBV28	TRBD1	TRBJ1-4	TGTGCCAGCAGGACAGGGGGCGCGACGGAAAAACTGTTTTTT	CASRTGGATEKLFF
few	TRBV19	-	TRBJ2-1	TGTGCCAGTAGCCCTCGGGAGCTATCCTACAATGAGCAGTTCTTC	CASSPRELSYNEQFF
-	TRBV7-2	-	TRBJ1-5	TGTGCCAGCAGCTTAGCGGTTTGGGGGGGTGATCAGCCCCAGCATTTT	CASSLAVWGGDQPQHF
-	TRBV10-2	-	TRBJ1-5	TGCGCCAGCAGCCAGGATCCCCAAGGTCAGCCCCAGCATTTT	CASSQDPQGQPQHF
-	TRBV10-3	-	TRBJ2-5	TGTGCCATCAGTGAGTCGGAGGAGACCCAGTACTTC	CAISESEETQYF
-	TRBV4-2	-	TRBJ1-2	TGTGCCAGCAGCCAAGAGGCGGCAGGAGGTTACTATGGCTACACCTTC	CASSQEAAGGYYGYTF
-	TRBV4-2	TRBD2	TRBJ2-1	TGTGCCAGCAGCCAATCTAGCGGGGGGGCCATATTTGAGCAGTTCTTC	CASSQSSGGAIFEQFF
-	TRBV5-1	TRBD1	TRBJ1-1	TGCGCCAGCAGCTCGCCGGGACAGGGAGTGTGGCATGCTTTCTTT	CASSSPGQGVWHAFF
-	TRBV10-3	TRBD1	TRBJ1-3	TGTGCCATCAGTGCCAATAGGGGACAGGGCTCTGGAAACACCATATATTTT	CAISANRGQGSGNTIYF
-	TRBV27	-	TRBJ1-5	TGTGCCAGCAGTCCGTGGCGGTACAATCAGCCCCAGCATTTT	CASSPWRYNQPQHF
-	TRBV29-1	TRBD1	TRBJ1-2	TGCAGCGTCTTGATAGAGGGACAGTGGGACACCTTC	CSVLIEGQWDTF
-	TRBV6-5	-	TRBJ1-1	TGTGCCAGCAGTGGCCCACCTAACACTGAAGCTTTCTTT	CASSGPPNTEAFF
-	TRBV2	TRBD1	TRBJ2-7	TGTGCCAGCTCCGGGACAGGGAGCTACGAGCAGTACTTC	CASSGTGSYEQYF
few	TRBV7-2	-	TRBJ1-5	TGTGCCAGCAGCTTACAGGGGAGCATTAGCCAGCCCCAGCATTTT	CASSLQGSISQPQHF
few	TRBV7-9	-	TRBJ1-1	TGTGCCAGCAGCTTAGCAGGTGCGGACACTGAAGCTTTCTTT	CASSLAGADTEAFF
-	TRBV18	-	TRBJ1-5	TGTGCCAGCTCACCAGGTTTAGCACAGGGCGGACAGCCCCAGCATTTT	CASSPGLAQGGQPQHF
once	TRBV5-4	TRBD2	TRBJ2-3	TGTGCCAGCAGCCCGACTAGCGGGGGGGCCTATACGCAGTATTTT	CASSPTSGGAYTQYF
-	TRBV5-4	TRBD1	TRBJ1-2	TGTGCCAGCAGCCCCCCGACAGGGTTCATCTCTGGCTACACCTTC	CASSPPTGFISGYTF
-	TRBV19	TRBD1	TRBJ1-2	TGTGCCAGTAAGGGGACAGAGCGTCGATATGGCTACACCTTC	CASKGTERRYGYTF
-	TRBV11-2	-	TRBJ1-2	TGTGCCAGCAGCTTGGAAGTCTCTTTTGAGGATGGCTACACCTTC	CASSLEVSFEDGYTF
-	TRBV7-3	TRBD2	TRBJ2-1	TGTGCCAGCAGCTTGCGGGGGGGGGACAATGAGCAGTTCTTC	CASSLRGGDNEQFF
-	TRBV28	TRBD1	TRBJ2-4	TGTGCCAGCAGTTTCCCGACAGGGGACAAAAACATTCAGTACTTC	CASSFPTGDKNIQYF
-	TRBV7-7	-	TRBJ2-3	TGTGCCAGCAGCCCCACACAGGGCGCGCTAGATACGCAGTATTTT	CASSPTQGALDTQYF
-	TRBV6-1	-	TRBJ1-5	TGTGCCAGCAGTGAAGCGGCAGGGAGCAATCAGCCCCAGCATTTT	CASSEAAGSNQPQHF
once	TRBV4-3	-	TRBJ1-1	TGCGCCAGCAGCCAAGAATTAGTAACGGGGGGAGGCACTGAAGCTTTCTTT	CASSQELVTGGGTEAFF
-	TRBV28	-	TRBJ2-7	TGTGCCAGCAGTTTCGGAACGGAGCCGGATAATTACGAGCAGTACTTC	CASSFGTEPDNYEQYF
-	TRBV5-6	TRBD2	TRBJ2-5	TGTGCCAGCAGCTGGGGGGGGGAGCAGTACTTC	CASSWGGEQYF
-	TRBV5-6	-	TRBJ2-4	TGTGCCAGCAGCTCCGTGTCAGCCAAAAACATTCAGTACTTC	CASSSVSAKNIQYF